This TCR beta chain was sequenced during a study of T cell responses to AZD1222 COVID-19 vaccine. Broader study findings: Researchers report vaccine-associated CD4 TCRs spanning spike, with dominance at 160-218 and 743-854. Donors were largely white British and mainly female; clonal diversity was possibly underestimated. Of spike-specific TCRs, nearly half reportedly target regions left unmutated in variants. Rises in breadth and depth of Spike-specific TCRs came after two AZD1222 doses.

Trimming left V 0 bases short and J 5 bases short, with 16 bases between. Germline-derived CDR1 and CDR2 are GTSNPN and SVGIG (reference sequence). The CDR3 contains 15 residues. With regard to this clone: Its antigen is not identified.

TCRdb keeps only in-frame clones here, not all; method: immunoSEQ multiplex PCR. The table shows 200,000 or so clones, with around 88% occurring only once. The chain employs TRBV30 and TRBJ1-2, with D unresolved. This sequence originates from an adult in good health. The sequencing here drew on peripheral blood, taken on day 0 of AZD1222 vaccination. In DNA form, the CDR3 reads TGTGCCTGGAGTGTAAAGGACTGGCCTCCTTATGGCTACACCTTC. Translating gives CAWSVKDWPPYGYTF.